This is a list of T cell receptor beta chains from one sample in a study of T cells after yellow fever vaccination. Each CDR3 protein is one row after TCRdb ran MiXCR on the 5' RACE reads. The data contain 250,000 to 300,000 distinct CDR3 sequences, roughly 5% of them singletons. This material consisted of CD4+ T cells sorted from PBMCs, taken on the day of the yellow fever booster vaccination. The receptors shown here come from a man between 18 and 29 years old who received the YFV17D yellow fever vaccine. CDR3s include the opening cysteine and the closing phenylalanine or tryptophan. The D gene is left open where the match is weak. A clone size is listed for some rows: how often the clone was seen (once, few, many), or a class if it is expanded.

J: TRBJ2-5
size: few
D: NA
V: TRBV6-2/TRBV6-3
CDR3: CASRKRETQYF
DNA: TGTGCCAGCAGGAAGCGAGAGACCCAGTACTTC

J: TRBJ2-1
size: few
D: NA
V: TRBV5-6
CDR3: CASSGGTNNEQFF
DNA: TGTGCCAGCAGCGGGGGGACCAACAATGAGCAGTTCTTC

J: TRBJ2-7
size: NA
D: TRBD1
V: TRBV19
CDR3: CATSGGGYEQYF
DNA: TGTGCCACCTCAGGGGGCGGGTACGAGCAGTACTTC

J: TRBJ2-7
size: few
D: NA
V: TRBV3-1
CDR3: CASSQVSTGYYEQYF
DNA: TGTGCCAGCAGCCAAGTATCTACAGGATACTACGAGCAGTACTTC

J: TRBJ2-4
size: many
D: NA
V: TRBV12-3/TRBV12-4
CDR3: CASTFTGNIQYF
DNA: TGTGCCAGCACTTTTACAGGAAACATTCAGTACTTC

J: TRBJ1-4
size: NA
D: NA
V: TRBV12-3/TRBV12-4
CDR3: CASTKGWGLFF
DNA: TGTGCCAGCACCAAGGGGTGGGGGCTGTTTTTT

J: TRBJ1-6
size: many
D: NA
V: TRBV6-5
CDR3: CASMGHSNSPLHF
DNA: TGTGCCAGCATGGGCCATTCAAATTCACCCCTCCACTTT

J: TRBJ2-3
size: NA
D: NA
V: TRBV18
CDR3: CASSEVLTSTDTQYF
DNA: TGTGCCAGCTCAGAAGTCCTAACTAGCACAGATACGCAGTATTTT

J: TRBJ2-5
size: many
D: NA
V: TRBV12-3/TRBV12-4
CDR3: CASSLAARWETQYF
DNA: TGTGCCAGCAGTTTAGCTGCCAGATGGGAGACCCAGTACTTC

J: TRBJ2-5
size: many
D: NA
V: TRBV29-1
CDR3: CSVRVSRGVETQYF
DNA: TGCAGCGTGAGGGTCTCCAGGGGCGTGGAGACCCAGTACTTC

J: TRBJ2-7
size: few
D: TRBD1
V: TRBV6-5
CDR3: CASSYRQGTYEQYF
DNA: TGTGCCAGCAGTTACAGACAGGGAACCTACGAGCAGTACTTC

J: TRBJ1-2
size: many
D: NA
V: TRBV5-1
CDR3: CASSLAGGPSGYTF
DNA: TGCGCCAGCAGCTTGGCCGGAGGACCCTCTGGCTACACCTTC

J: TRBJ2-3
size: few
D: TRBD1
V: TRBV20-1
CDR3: CSARRTGGSDTQYF
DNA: TGCAGTGCTAGAAGGACAGGGGGATCAGATACGCAGTATTTT

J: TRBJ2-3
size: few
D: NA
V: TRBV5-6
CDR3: CASSSEWEVGTDTQYF
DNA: TGTGCCAGCAGTTCCGAATGGGAGGTTGGCACAGATACGCAGTATTTT

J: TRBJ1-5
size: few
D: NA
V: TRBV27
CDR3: CASSAGVFSNQPQHF
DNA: TGTGCCAGCAGTGCAGGGGTTTTTAGCAATCAGCCCCAGCATTTT

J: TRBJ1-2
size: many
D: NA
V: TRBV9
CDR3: CASSPQGPGYTF
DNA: TGTGCCAGCAGCCCACAGGGACCCGGCTACACCTTC

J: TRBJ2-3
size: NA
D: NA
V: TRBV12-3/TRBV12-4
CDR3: CASRKRASPDTQYF
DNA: TGTGCCAGCAGGAAAAGGGCCTCCCCAGATACGCAGTATTTT

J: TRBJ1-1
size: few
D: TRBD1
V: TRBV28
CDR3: CASSPGGSGDAFF
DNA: TGTGCCAGCAGTCCAGGGGGCAGTGGGGATGCTTTCTTT

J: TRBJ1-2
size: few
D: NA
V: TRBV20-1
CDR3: CSAATGPNYGYTF
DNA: TGCAGTGCCGCAACAGGACCTAACTATGGCTACACCTTC

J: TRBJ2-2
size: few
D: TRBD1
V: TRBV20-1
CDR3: CSAPGTGNTGELFF
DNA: TGCAGTGCTCCAGGGACAGGGAACACCGGGGAGCTGTTTTTT

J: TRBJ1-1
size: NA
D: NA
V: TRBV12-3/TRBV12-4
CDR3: CASSFHSPTEAFF
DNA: TGTGCCAGCAGTTTTCATTCCCCCACTGAAGCTTTCTTT

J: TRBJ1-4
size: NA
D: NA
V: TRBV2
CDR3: CASSDLGARYVNEKLFF
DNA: TGTGCCAGCAGTGACCTAGGGGCTCGCTATGTTAATGAAAAACTGTTTTTT

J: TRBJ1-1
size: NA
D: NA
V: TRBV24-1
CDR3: CATQDSFYTEAFF
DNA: TGTGCCACTCAGGACAGCTTTTACACTGAAGCTTTCTTT

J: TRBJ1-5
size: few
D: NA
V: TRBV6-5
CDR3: CASSYSNVRGFNQPQHF
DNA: TGTGCCAGCAGTTACTCGAACGTCAGGGGATTCAATCAGCCCCAGCATTTT

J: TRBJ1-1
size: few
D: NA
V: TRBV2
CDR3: CASSERAGRNTEAFF
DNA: TGTGCCAGCAGTGAACGGGCAGGGCGTAACACTGAAGCTTTCTTT

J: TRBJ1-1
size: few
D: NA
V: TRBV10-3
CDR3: CAIKRGNTEAFF
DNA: TGTGCCATCAAAAGGGGGAACACTGAAGCTTTCTTT

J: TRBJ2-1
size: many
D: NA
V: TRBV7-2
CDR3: CASSLAGGDYNEQFF
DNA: TGTGCCAGCAGCTTAGCGGGGGGAGACTACAATGAGCAGTTCTTC

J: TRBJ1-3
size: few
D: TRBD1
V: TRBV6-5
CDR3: CASSSTGGFGNTIYF
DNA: TGTGCCAGCAGTTCGACAGGGGGCTTTGGAAACACCATATATTTT

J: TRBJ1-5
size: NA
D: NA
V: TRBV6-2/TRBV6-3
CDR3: CASSPNQPQHF
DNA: TGTGCCAGCAGCCCCAATCAGCCCCAGCATTTT

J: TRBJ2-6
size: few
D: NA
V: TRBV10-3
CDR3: CAISGVSGANVLTF
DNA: TGTGCCATCAGTGGGGTGTCTGGGGCCAACGTCCTGACTTTC

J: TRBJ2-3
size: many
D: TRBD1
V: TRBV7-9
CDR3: CASSRQGGADTQYF
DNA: TGTGCCAGCAGCAGACAGGGGGGGGCAGATACGCAGTATTTT

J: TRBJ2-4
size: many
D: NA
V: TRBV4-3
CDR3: CASSQGGYDKNIQYF
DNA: TGCGCCAGCAGCCAGGGCGGGTACGACAAAAACATTCAGTACTTC

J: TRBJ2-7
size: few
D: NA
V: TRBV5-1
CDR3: CASSLSRANYEQYF
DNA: TGCGCCAGCAGCTTGTCCAGGGCGAACTACGAGCAGTACTTC

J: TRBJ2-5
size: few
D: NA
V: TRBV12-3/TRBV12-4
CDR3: CASTPFGILYQETQYF
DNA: TGTGCCAGCACTCCCTTCGGGATCCTGTACCAAGAGACCCAGTACTTC

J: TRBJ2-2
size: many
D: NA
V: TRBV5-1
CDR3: CASSLVGSQNTGELFF
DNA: TGCGCCAGCAGCTTGGTAGGCAGCCAAAACACCGGGGAGCTGTTTTTT

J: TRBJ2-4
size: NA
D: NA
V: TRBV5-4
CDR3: CASSPESKNIQYF
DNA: TGTGCCAGCAGCCCAGAATCCAAAAACATTCAGTACTTC

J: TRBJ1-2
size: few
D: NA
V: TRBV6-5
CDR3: CASSYRDRLYGYTF
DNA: TGTGCCAGCAGTTACCGAGACAGGCTCTATGGCTACACCTTC

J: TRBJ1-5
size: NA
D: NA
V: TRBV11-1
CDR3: CASSTMEGQPQHF
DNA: TGTGCCAGCAGCACAATGGAGGGGCAGCCCCAGCATTTT

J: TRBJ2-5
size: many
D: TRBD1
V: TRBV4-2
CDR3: CASSQEDRAYQETQYF
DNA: TGTGCCAGCAGCCAAGAGGACAGGGCGTACCAAGAGACCCAGTACTTC

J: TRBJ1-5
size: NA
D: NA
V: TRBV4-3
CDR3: CASSQEPHQPQHF
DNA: TGCGCCAGCAGCCAAGAGCCACATCAGCCCCAGCATTTT

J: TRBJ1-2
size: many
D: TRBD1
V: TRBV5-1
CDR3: CASSLDRNYGYTF
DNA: TGCGCCAGCAGCCTGGACAGGAACTATGGCTACACCTTC

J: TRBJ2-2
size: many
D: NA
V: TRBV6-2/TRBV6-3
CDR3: CASSDQGRGTHAGELFF
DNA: TGTGCCAGCAGCGATCAAGGGCGGGGCACCCATGCCGGGGAGCTGTTTTTT

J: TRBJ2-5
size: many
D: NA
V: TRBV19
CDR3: CASTAGTVKETQYF
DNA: TGTGCCAGTACCGCCGGGACCGTAAAAGAGACCCAGTACTTC

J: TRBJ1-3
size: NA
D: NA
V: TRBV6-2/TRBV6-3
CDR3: CASDPQGPGNTIYF
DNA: TGTGCCAGCGACCCGCAGGGGCCGGGAAACACCATATATTTT

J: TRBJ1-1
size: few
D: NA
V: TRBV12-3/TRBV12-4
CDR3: CASSLGPRVSMARNTEAFF
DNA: TGTGCCAGCAGTTTAGGCCCCAGGGTGTCTATGGCTCGGAACACTGAAGCTTTCTTT

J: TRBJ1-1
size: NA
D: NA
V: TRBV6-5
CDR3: CASGLVAAGNLAFF
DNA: TGTGCCAGCGGTTTGGTGGCAGCCGGTAATTTGGCTTTCTTT

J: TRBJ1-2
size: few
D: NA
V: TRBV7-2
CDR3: CASSLAGGTNYGYTF
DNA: TGTGCCAGCAGCTTAGCGGGGGGCACTAACTATGGCTACACCTTC

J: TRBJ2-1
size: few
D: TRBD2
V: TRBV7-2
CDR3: CASREPGTSSYNEQFF
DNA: TGTGCCAGCAGAGAGCCCGGGACTAGCTCCTACAATGAGCAGTTCTTC

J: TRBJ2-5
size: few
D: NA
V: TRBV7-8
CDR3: CATNAGAQETQYF
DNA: TGTGCCACGAACGCGGGGGCTCAAGAGACCCAGTACTTC

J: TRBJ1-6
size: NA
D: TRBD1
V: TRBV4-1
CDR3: CASSHGDRYSPLHF
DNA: TGCGCCAGCAGCCATGGGGACAGATATTCACCCCTCCACTTT

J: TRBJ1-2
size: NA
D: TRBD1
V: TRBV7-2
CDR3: CASSTSSGGGYGYTF
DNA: TGTGCCAGCAGCACCTCCTCAGGGGGCGGCTATGGCTACACCTTC

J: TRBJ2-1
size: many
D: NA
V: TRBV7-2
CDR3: CASSLVEWDNAQFF
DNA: TGTGCCAGCAGCTTAGTAGAGTGGGACAATGCGCAGTTCTTC

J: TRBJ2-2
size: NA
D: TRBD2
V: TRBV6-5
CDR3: CASSYRAGRAGELFF
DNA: TGTGCCAGCAGTTACAGGGCCGGGAGGGCCGGGGAGCTGTTTTTT

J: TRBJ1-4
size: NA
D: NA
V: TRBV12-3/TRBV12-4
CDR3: CASSYYSGENLFF
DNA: TGTGCCAGCAGTTATTACTCAGGAGAGAATCTGTTTTTT